This TCR beta chain was profiled in a study of T cell responses to AZD1222 COVID-19 vaccine. The method was immunoSEQ multiplex PCR; TCRdb's version includes in-frame clones alone and lacks a portion of them. The sample carries fewer than 120,000 clones, 70% to 90% recorded once. Study-level results: No repertoire was sampled before or during the peak T cell response, only after it. Clonal diversity was possibly underestimated; the donors were predominantly white British and more often female.

The table lists this clone with a count of one. What it binds is unknown. Germline V gives CDR1 MNHEY, CDR2 SMNVEV (reference sequence). This CDR3 region has 16 residues. Trimming cost V 4 bases and J 4 bases, with 19 bases left between them. This chain uses TRBV27 with TRBJ1-2; weak D call: TRBD1 (6 bases). Here the sequenced sample was peripheral blood, taken on day 0 of AZD1222 vaccination. The sequence was obtained from an adult in good health. The CDR3, as DNA: TGTGCCAGCAGTTCCCTCGGGGGCAGCAACCTCTATGGCTACACCTTC. Translated, it gives CASSSLGGSNLYGYTF.